A selection of T cell receptor beta chains follows, all from one sample in a study of identical twins. TCRdb analysed the 5' RACE reads with MiXCR anew, one entry per CDR3 protein. The table has hundreds of thousands of distinct CDR3 sequences, around 5.7% seen once; the top ten hold 1.5% to 2%. Source material: naive T cells sorted from blood. These receptors were collected from a man aged 18 to 29 in good health. The CDR3 runs from the conserved cysteine through the conserved F or W. D genes are given only for firm matches. Expanded clones are given a class, and other clones once, few, many or no size at all.

j_call	d_call	v_call	clone_size	cdr3_nt	cdr3_aa
TRBJ1-2	-	TRBV29-1	many	TGCAGCGTTGAGGCGGGGGCCACCTATGGCTACACCTTC	CSVEAGATYGYTF
TRBJ2-7	-	TRBV28	few	TGTGCCAGCAGTTTGTTAGGAACCGCCTACGAGCAGTACTTC	CASSLLGTAYEQYF
TRBJ1-1	TRBD1	TRBV5-1	-	TGCGCCAGCAGCTCGGGACAGGCGAATCTCCTTGAAGCTTTCTTT	CASSSGQANLLEAFF
TRBJ2-2	TRBD2	TRBV4-1	few	TGCGCCAGCAGCCTCACTAGCGGGAGTGAGACCGGGGAGCTGTTTTTT	CASSLTSGSETGELFF
TRBJ2-4	-	TRBV29-1	many	TGCAGCGTTGAAGATCCGGGGACGCTAGCCAAAAACATTCAGTACTTC	CSVEDPGTLAKNIQYF
TRBJ2-4	-	TRBV27	many	TGTGCCAGCAGTTTATCGGGGAGAAACATTCAGTACTTC	CASSLSGRNIQYF
TRBJ2-3	-	TRBV12-3/TRBV12-4	many	TGTGCCAGCAGTTTTTCCAGCCTTAGCACAGATACGCAGTATTTT	CASSFSSLSTDTQYF
TRBJ2-1	TRBD2	TRBV6-5	few	TGTGCCAGCAGTTACAGACTAGCGGGAGGTATCTACAATGAGCAGTTCTTC	CASSYRLAGGIYNEQFF
TRBJ2-7	TRBD1	TRBV28	-	TGTGCCAGCAGTCGGACAGGGGGCGACTACTCCTACGAGCAGTACTTC	CASSRTGGDYSYEQYF
TRBJ2-1	TRBD2	TRBV24-1	many	TGTGCCACCAGTGACCGGACTAGCGGGCTGGTCTCCTACAATGAGCAGTTCTTC	CATSDRTSGLVSYNEQFF
TRBJ2-6	TRBD1	TRBV12-3/TRBV12-4	few	TGTGCCAGCAGCCCCGACAGGGGTCGGGCCAACGTCCTGACTTTC	CASSPDRGRANVLTF
TRBJ1-4	TRBD1	TRBV5-1	many	TGCGCCAGCAGCGAAGGGACAGGGTCCGGTGAAAAACTGTTTTTT	CASSEGTGSGEKLFF
TRBJ2-7	-	TRBV7-2	few	TGTGCCAGCAGAAACAATCAGGGGCGTTACGAGCAGTACTTC	CASRNNQGRYEQYF
TRBJ1-1	-	TRBV5-5	-	TGTGCCAGCAGCCGCGGGGCCCCTGAGGAAGCTTTCTTT	CASSRGAPEEAFF
TRBJ2-6	-	TRBV6-2/TRBV6-3	-	TGTGCCAGCAGTTACGGCAGGGTGACCTCTGGGGCCAACGTCCTGACTTTC	CASSYGRVTSGANVLTF
TRBJ2-1	-	TRBV12-3/TRBV12-4	many	TGTGCCAGCAGAGCGACAGGCTATGATGAGCAGTTCTTC	CASRATGYDEQFF
TRBJ2-2	TRBD1	TRBV12-3/TRBV12-4	many	TGTGCCAGCAGCCCCGACAGGGTGAACACCGGGGAGCTGTTTTTT	CASSPDRVNTGELFF
TRBJ1-2	TRBD1	TRBV12-3/TRBV12-4	many	TGTGCCAGCAGTCTCGGGACAGGGGGATTGGATAACTATGGCTACACCTTC	CASSLGTGGLDNYGYTF
TRBJ1-2	-	TRBV29-1	many	TGCAGCTCGCTTGGGACTGGGGGCTACACCTTC	CSSLGTGGYTF
TRBJ2-3	TRBD1	TRBV25-1	many	TGTGCCAGCAGCGGAACCGGCACAGGGGGCTACACAGATACGCAGTATTTT	CASSGTGTGGYTDTQYF
TRBJ2-1	TRBD2	TRBV6-1	-	TGTGCCAGCAGTCCCCGGAGCGGGAGGGCCCATGAGCAGTTCTTC	CASSPRSGRAHEQFF